One T cell receptor beta chain is described in this entry. Its cognate antigen has yet to be identified. This may come from a read error, since a much larger clone is one base off. CDR1 is given as SNHLY and CDR2 as FYNNEI, both from the germline V gene. Relative to germline, V is 5 bases shorter and J is 5 bases shorter, with 4 bases between their ends. The CDR3 goes from the cysteine to the phenylalanine over 11 residues. The entry retains the CDR3 DNA only, 33 bases that are in frame from base 1. The sample is drawn from a study of glioma-infiltrating T cells listed by TCRdb under 2016. About the study as a whole: Sequencing of TCR alpha- and beta-chain repertoires was performed on glioma tissue, on non-neoplastic brain tissue, and on matched peripheral blood mononuclear cells. Each tissue-infiltrating repertoire was compared with the same patient's peripheral blood repertoire to measure divergence between tissue and blood T-cell populations. Three low-grade glioma patients, roughly 8 primary glioblastoma patients, and three non-glioma patients who contributed non-neoplastic brain tissue made up the paired cohort.

The iRepertoire nested amplicon-rescue multiplex PCR (arm-PCR) platform was used to amplify TCR alpha and beta CDR3 regions from RNA. The input for one-step reverse transcription and amplification was about 100-400 ng of tissue mRNA or PBMC total RNA. Following bead purification, Illumina adapters were added through a secondary multiplex PCR, and the libraries were then gel-purified between 200 and 400 bp. Internal 6-nucleotide barcodes were carried by the libraries and were used for demultiplexing. Sequencing of the libraries was done on an Illumina MiSeq using 2x220 or 2x250 nucleotide paired-end reads. The source study handled its data this way. Paired reads were merged with FLASH 1.2.11 and aligned to the GRCh37 human genome with BWA-MEM before extracting TRA and TRB reads. V and J assignment used an IMGT-derived reference of cassette sequences and CDR3 motifs that included pseudogenes. Reads were translated in three frames, and productive CDR3s were defined by a C…FGXG motif without stop codons. Unique combinations of V-J cassette pair and CDR3 amino acid sequence were defined as clonotypes. Reads were filtered by Hamming distance, with the threshold set by the sequence error rate of each sample in mapped regions. Using fastp at Q25 and MiXCR, TCRdb reprocessed the public reads and kept productive beta chains. Rows are combined by CDR3 protein, so each entry shows the most common genes and DNA. V and J calls and clone size were set by TCRdb, not the authors. The sample has roughly 120,000 distinct CDR3 sequences on record, about 23% of them singletons. Approximately 14% of the sample lies in the top ten.

On the study overall, not on this receptor specifically: VJ-independent divergence between tissue and blood was found to be below expectation in non-neoplastic patients but above expectation in all gliomas, particularly low-grade gliomas. Small numbers underpinned the group comparisons: about eight glioblastoma patients, three low-grade glioma patients and three non-neoplastic patients. Very few CDR3 sequences were shared between tissue and blood, attributed to high CDR3 diversity and limited sampling.

Specimen: glioma tissue, nonneoplastic brain tissue, or PBMCs (not recorded which). This clonotype was sampled from a human donor with low-grade glioma or glioblastoma, undergoing nonglioma brain surgery, or in good health (not recorded which). Recombination joined TRBV2 with TRBJ1-3; confidence is insufficient to name the D gene. The CDR3 has the sequence CASSNRNTIYF. Read as DNA, the sequence is TGTGCCAGCAGTAATCGAAACACCATATATTTT.